Listed here is a single T cell receptor beta chain. These data are taken from a study of T cell changes during pregnancy in multiple sclerosis. Sequencing used immunoSEQ multiplex PCR; TCRdb keeps in-frame clones, though not all of them. In the table there are 90,000 to 120,000 clones, just over 90% of which are singletons. Between the trimmed V and J ends, which lost 0 bases and 8 bases, there was a span of 14 bases. This CDR3 has 15 amino acids. CDR1 is SGHTA, CDR2 FQGNSA, per germline. Source: peripheral blood, taken in the second trimester of pregnancy. This TCR was sampled from a female donor with multiple sclerosis, enrolled in a pregnancy study. The chain carries TRBV7-2 and TRBJ2-4, with D possibly TRBD2 on 7 matching bases. The CDR3 sequence: CASSLAGGPGDIQYF. The CDR3 DNA follows: TGTGCCAGCAGCTTAGCGGGGGGGCCCGGGGACATTCAGTACTTC. Filled out from reference TRBV7-2 and TRBJ2-4, the complete variable domain reads GAGVSQSPSNKVTEKGKDVELRCDPISGHTALYWYRQSLGQGLEFLIYFQGNSAPDKSGLPSDRFSAERTGGSVSTLTIQRTQQEDSAVYLCASSLAGGPGDIQYFGAGTRLSVL.